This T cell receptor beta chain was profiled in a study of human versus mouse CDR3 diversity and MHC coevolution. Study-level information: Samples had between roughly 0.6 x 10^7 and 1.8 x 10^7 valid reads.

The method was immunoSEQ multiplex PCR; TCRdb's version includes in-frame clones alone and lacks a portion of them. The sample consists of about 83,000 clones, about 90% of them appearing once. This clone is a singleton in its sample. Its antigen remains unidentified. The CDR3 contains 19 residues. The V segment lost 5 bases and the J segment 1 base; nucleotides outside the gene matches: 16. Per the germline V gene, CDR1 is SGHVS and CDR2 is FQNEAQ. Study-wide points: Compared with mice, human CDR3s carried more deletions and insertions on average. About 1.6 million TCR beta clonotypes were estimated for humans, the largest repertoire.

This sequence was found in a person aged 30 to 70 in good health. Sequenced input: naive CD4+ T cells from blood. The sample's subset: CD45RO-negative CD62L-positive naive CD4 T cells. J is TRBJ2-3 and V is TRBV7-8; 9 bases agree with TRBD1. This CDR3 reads CASSPQRVPQGAGTDTQYF. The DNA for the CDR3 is TGTGCCAGCAGCCCTCAGAGGGTACCACAGGGGGCCGGCACAGATACGCAGTATTTT.